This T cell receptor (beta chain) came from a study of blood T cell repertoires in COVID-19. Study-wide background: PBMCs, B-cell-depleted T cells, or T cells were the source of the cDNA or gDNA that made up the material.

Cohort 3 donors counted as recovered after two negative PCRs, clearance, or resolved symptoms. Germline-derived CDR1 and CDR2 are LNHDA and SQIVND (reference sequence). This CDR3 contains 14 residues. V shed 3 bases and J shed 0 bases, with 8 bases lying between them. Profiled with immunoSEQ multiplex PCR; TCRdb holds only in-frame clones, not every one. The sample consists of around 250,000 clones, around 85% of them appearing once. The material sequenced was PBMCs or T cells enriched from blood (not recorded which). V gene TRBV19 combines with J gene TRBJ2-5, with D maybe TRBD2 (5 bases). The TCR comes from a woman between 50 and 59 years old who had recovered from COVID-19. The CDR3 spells CASSISGYQETQYF. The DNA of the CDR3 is TGTGCCAGTAGTATCTCGGGGTACCAAGAGACCCAGTACTTC. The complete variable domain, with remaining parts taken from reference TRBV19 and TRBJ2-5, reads DGGITQSPKYLFRKEGQNVTLSCEQNLNHDAMYWYRQDPGQGLRLIYYSQIVNDFQKGDIAEGYSVSREKKESFPLTVTSAQKNPTAFYLCASSISGYQETQYFGPGTRLLVL.